The 3 T cell receptor beta chains given below trace back to one sample, sequenced in a study of CD8 T cells in ankylosing spondylitis. MiXCR was run by TCRdb on the 5' RACE reads, yielding one entry per CDR3 protein. Of around 250,000 distinct CDR3 sequences listed, about 10% were seen once; the top ten hold 6% to 8.5%. The sample taken for sequencing was blood, either unsorted or a sorted T cell fraction (not recorded which). All receptors derive from a male donor with ankylosing spondylitis or in good health (not recorded which).

The V and J genes are TRBV7-9 and TRBJ2-5, with unresolved D. Per germline, CDR1 SEHNR and CDR2 FQNEAQ (reference sequence). Deletions cut 0 bases from V and 5 bases from J, with 10 bases between. CDR3 length: 14 residues. This CDR3 reads CASSLAGMGETQYF. The DNA of the CDR3 is TGTGCCAGCAGCTTAGCAGGGATGGGGGAGACCCAGTACTTC.

This sequence joins TRBV20-1 and TRBJ2-3; 8 bases align to TRBD2. The ends lost 3 bases at V and 6 bases at J; junction bases unmatched: 11. Germline CDR1 and CDR2: DFQATT and SNEGSKA (reference sequence). This CDR3 is built from 15 residues. The CDR3 DNA reads as TGCAGTGCTAGTCTACTAGCGGCCGGGCGGGATACGCAGTATTTT. This sequence encodes CSASLLAAGRDTQYF.

Many counts were recorded for this clonotype. V is TRBV5-1 and J is TRBJ2-3; D unresolved. Germline CDR1 is SGHRS and CDR2 is YFSETQ. V was trimmed by 4 bases and J by 0 bases, leaving 12 bases between them. The CDR3 is 15 amino acids. The CDR3 loop reads CASSQENPSTDTQYF. CDR3 sequence (DNA): TGCGCCAGCAGCCAGGAGAATCCTAGCACAGATACGCAGTATTTT.